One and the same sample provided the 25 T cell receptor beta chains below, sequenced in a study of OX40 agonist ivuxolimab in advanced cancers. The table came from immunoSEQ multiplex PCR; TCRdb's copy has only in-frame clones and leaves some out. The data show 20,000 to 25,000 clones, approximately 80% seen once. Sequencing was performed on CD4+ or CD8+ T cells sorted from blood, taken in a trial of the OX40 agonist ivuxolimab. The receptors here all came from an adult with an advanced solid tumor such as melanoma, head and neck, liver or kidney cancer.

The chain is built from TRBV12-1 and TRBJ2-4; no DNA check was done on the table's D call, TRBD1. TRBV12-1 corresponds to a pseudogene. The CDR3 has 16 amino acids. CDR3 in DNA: TGTGCCAGCAGCGACCGGGACAGGGCCTTTAAGTACATTCAGTACTTC. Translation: CASSDRDRAFKYIQYF.

The CDR3 DNA reads TGCGCCAGCAGCTTTCCCCCACAGGATACGCAGTATTTT. It codes for CASSFPPQDTQYF. This chain uses TRBV5-1 with TRBJ2-3, with D unresolved. V lost 2 bases and J 6 bases, leaving 10 bases between the germline ends. The V gene's germline CDR1 is SGHRS and CDR2 YFSETQ. The CDR3 has 13 residues. The whole variable domain, remainder taken from reference TRBV5-1 and TRBJ2-3, is KAGVTQTPRYLIKTRGQQVTLSCSPISGHRSVSWYQQTPGQGLQFLFEYFSETQRNKGNFPGRFSGRQFSNSRSEMNVSTLELGDSALYLCASSFPPQDTQYFGPGTRLTVL.

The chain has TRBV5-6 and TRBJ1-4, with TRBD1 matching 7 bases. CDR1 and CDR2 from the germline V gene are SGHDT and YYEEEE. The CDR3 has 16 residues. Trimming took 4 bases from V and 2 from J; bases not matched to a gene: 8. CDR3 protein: CASSLGAGQTNEKLFF. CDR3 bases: TGTGCCAGCAGCCTTGGTGCGGGACAGACTAATGAAAAACTGTTTTTT.

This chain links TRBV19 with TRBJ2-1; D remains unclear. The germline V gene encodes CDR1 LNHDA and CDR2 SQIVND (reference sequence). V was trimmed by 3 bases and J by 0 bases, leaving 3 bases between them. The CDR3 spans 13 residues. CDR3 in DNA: TGTGCCAGTAGTATGGGCTCCTACAATGAGCAGTTCTTC. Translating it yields CASSMGSYNEQFF. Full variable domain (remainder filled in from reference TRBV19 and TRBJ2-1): DGGITQSPKYLFRKEGQNVTLSCEQNLNHDAMYWYRQDPGQGLRLIYYSQIVNDFQKGDIAEGYSVSREKKESFPLTVTSAQKNPTAFYLCASSMGSYNEQFFGPGTRLTVL.

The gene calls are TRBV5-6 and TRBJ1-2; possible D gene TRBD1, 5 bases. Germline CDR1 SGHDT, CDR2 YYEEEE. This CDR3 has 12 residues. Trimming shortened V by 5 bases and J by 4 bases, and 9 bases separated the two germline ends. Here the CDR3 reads CASRQGAYGYTF. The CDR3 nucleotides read TGTGCCAGCAGGCAGGGAGCCTATGGCTACACCTTC.

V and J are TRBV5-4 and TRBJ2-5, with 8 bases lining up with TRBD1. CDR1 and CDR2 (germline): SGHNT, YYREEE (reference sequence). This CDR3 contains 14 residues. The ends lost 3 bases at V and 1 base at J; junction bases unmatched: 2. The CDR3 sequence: CASSWGTGQETQYF. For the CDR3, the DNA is TGTGCCAGCAGCTGGGGGACAGGCCAAGAGACCCAGTACTTC.

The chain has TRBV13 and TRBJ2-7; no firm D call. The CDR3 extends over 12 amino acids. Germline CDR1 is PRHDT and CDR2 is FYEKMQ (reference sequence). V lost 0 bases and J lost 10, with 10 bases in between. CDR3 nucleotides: TGTGCCAGCAGCTTAGGTTTATCGGGCCAGTACTTC. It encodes CASSLGLSGQYF.

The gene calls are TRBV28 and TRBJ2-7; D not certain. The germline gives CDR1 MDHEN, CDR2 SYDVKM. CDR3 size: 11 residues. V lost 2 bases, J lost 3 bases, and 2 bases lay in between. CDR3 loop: CASSLIYEQYF. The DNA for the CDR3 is TGTGCCAGCAGTTTAATCTACGAGCAGTACTTC. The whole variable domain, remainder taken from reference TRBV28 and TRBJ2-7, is DVKVTQSSRYLVKRTGEKVFLECVQDMDHENMFWYRQDPGLGLRLIYFSYDVKMKEKGDIPEGYSVSREKKERFSLILESASTNQTSMYLCASSLIYEQYFGPGTRLTVT.

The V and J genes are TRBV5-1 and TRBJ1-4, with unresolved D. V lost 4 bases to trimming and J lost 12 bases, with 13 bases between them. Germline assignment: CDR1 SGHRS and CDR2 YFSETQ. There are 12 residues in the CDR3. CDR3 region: CASSPVGGELFF. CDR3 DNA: TGCGCCAGCAGCCCCGTGGGCGGGGAACTGTTTTTT.

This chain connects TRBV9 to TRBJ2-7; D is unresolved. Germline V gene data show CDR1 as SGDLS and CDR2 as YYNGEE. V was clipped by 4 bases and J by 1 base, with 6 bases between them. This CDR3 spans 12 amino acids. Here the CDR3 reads CASSLDSYEQYF. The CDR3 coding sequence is TGTGCCAGCAGCTTAGATTCCTACGAGCAGTACTTC.

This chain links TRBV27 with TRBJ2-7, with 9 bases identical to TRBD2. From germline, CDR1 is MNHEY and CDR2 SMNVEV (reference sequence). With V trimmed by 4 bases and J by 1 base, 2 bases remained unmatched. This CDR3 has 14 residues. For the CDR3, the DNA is TGTGCCAGCAGTTCCACTAGCGGGTCCTACGAGCAGTACTTC. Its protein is CASSSTSGSYEQYF.

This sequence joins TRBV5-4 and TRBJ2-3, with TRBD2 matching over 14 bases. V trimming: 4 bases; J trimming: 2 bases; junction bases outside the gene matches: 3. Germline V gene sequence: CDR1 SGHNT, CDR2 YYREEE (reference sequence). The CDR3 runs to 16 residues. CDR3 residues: CASSRTSGRLTDTQYF. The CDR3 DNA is TGTGCCAGCAGCAGGACTAGCGGGAGGCTCACAGATACGCAGTATTTT.

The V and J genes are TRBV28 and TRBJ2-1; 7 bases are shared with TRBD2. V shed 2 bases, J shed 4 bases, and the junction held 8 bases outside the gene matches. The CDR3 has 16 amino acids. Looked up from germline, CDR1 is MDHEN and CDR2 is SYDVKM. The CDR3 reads CASSLLGSSGYNEQFF. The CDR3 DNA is TGTGCCAGCAGTTTACTGGGGTCTAGCGGTTACAATGAGCAGTTCTTC.

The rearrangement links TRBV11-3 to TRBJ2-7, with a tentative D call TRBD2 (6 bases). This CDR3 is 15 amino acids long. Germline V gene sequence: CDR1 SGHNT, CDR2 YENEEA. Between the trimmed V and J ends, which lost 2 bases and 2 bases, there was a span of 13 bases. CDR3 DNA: TGTGCCAGCAGCTTACTAGCGATACACCCCTACGAGCAGTACTTC. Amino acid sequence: CASSLLAIHPYEQYF.

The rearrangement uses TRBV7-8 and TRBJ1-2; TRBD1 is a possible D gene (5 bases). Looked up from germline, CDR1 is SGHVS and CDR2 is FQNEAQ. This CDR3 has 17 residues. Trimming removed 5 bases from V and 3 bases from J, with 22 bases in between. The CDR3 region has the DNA TGTGCCAGCAGCAAAAACCCTTCCGGGACGGGAGACTATGGCTACACCTTC. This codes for CASSKNPSGTGDYGYTF.

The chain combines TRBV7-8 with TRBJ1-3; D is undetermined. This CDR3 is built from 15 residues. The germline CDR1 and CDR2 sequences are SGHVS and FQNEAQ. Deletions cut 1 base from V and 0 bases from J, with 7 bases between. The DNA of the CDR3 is TGTGCCAGCAGCTTAGATCCGGGCTCTGGAAACACCATATATTTT. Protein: CASSLDPGSGNTIYF.

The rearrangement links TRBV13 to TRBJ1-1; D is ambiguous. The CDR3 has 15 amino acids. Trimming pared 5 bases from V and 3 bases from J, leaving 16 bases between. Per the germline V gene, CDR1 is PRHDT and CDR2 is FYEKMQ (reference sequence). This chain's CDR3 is CASSILGGMDTEAFF. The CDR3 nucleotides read TGTGCCAGCAGCATCCTTGGAGGGATGGACACTGAAGCTTTCTTT.

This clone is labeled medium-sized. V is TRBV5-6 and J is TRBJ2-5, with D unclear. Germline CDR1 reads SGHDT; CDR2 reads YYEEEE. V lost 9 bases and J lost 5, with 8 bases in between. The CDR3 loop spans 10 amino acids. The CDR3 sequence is CAKRRETQYF. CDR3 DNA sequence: TGTGCCAAACGAAGGGAGACCCAGTACTTC. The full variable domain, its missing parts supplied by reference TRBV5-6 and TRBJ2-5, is DAGVTQSPTHLIKTRGQQVTLRCSPKSGHDTVSWYQQALGQGPQFIFQYYEEEERQRGNFPDRFSGHQFPNYSSELNVNALLLGDSALYLCAKRRETQYFGPGTRLLVL.

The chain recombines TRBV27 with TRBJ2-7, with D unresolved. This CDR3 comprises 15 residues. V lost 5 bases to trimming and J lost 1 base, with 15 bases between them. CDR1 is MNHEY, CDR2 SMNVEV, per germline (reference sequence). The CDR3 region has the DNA TGTGCCAGCAGTCCCAGCGTGCCCCCGTCCTACGAGCAGTACTTC. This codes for CASSPSVPPSYEQYF.

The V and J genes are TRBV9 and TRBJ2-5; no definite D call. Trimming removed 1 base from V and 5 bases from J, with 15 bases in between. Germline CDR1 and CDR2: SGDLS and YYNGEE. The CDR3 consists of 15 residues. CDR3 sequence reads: CASSVYATPRETQYF. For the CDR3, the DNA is TGTGCCAGCAGCGTATACGCTACCCCACGGGAGACCCAGTACTTC.

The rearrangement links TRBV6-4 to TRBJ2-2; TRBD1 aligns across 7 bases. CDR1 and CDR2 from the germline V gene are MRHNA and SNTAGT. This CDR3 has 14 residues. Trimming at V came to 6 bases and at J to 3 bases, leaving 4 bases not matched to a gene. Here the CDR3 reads CASRTGMDTGELFF. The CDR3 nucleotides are TGTGCCAGCAGGACAGGGATGGACACCGGGGAGCTGTTTTTT.

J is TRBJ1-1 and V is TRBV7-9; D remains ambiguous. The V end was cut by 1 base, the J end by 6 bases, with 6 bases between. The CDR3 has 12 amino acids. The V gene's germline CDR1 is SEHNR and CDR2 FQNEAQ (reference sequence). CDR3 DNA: TGTGCCAGCAGCTTAGATGTCGCTGAAGCTTTCTTT. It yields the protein CASSLDVAEAFF.

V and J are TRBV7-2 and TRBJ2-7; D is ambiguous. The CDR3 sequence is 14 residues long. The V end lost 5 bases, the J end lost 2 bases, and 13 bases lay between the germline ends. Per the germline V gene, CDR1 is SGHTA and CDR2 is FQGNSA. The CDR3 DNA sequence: TGTGCCAGCAGCCGCAACCAGAGACCCTACGAGCAGTACTTC. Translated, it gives CASSRNQRPYEQYF.

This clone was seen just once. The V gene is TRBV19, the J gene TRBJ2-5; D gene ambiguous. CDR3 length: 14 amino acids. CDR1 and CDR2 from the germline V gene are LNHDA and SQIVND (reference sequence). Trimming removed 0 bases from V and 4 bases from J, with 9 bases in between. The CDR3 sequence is CASSIDMGSETQYF. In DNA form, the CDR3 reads TGTGCCAGTAGTATAGATATGGGTTCAGAGACCCAGTACTTC.

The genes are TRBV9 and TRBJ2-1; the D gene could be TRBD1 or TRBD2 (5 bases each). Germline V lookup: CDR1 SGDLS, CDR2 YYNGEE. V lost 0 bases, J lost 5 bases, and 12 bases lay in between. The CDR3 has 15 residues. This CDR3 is CASSVGGTPHNEQFF. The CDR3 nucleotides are TGTGCCAGCAGCGTAGGGGGGACGCCGCACAATGAGCAGTTCTTC. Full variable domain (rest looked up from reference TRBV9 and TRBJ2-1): DSGVTQTPKHLITATGQRVTLRCSPRSGDLSVYWYQQSLDQGLQFLIQYYNGEERAKGNILERFSAQQFPDLHSELNLSSLELGDSALYFCASSVGGTPHNEQFFGPGTRLTVL.